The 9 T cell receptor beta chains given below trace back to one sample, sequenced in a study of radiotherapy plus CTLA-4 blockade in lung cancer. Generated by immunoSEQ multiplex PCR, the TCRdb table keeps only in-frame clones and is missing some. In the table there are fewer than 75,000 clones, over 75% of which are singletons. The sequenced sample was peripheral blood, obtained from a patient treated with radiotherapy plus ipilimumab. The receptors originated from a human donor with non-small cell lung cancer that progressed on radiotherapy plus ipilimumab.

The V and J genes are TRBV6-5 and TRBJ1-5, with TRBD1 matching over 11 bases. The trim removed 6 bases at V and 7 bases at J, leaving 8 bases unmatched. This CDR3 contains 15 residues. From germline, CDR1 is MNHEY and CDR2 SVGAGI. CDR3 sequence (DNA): TGTGCCAGCAGCCACCGGACAGGGGGCTCCCAGCCCCAGCATTTT. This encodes CASSHRTGGSQPQHF.

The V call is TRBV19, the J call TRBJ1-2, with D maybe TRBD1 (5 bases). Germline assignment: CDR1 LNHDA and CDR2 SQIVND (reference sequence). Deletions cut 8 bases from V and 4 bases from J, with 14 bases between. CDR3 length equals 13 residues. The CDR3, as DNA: TGTGCCAGTCAGATGAGGGACGGCTATGGCTACACCTTC. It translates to CASQMRDGYGYTF.

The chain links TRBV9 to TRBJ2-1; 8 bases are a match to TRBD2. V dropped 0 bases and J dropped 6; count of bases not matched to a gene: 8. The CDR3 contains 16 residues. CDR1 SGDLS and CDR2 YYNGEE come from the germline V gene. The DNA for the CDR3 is TGTGCCAGCAGCGTAGCAACGGGAGGGTCTTCCAATGAGCAGTTCTTC. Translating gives CASSVATGGSSNEQFF.

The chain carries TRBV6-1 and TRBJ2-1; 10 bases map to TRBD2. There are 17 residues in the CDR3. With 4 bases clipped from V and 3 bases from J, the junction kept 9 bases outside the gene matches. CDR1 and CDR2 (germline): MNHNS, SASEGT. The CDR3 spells CASSAWTSGSFYNEQFF. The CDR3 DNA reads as TGTGCCAGCAGTGCTTGGACTAGCGGCTCCTTCTACAATGAGCAGTTCTTC.

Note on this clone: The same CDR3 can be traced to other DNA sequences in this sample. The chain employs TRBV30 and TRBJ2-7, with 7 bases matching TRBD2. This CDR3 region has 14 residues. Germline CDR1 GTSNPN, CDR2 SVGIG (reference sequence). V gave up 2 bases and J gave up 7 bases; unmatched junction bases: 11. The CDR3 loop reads CAWSRGGGLGEQYF. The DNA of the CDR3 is TGTGCCTGGAGTAGGGGCGGGGGATTGGGTGAGCAGTACTTC.

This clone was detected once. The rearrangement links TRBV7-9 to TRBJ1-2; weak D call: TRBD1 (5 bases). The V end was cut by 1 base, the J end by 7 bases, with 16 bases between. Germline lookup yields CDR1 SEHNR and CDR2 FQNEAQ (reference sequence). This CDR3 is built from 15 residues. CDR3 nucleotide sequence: TGTGCCAGCAGCTTAGATAGCAGGGTGACCTCTGGCTACACCTTC. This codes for CASSLDSRVTSGYTF.

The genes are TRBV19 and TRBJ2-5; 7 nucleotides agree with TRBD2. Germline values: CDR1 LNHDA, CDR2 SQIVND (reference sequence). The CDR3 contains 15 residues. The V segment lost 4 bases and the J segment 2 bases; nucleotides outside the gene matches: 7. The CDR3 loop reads CASSTSGATQETQYF. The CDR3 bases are TGTGCCAGTAGTACTAGCGGAGCAACTCAAGAGACCCAGTACTTC.

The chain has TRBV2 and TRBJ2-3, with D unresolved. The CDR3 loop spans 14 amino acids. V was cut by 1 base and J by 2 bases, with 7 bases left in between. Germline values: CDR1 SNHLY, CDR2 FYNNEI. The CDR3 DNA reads TGTGCCAGCAGTGAAGGGCTTGCCACAGATACGCAGTATTTT. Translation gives CASSEGLATDTQYF.

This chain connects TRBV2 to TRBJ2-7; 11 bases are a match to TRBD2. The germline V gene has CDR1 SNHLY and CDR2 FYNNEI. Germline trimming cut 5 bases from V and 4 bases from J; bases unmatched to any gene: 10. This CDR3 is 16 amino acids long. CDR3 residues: CASSLPGLAEGYEQYF. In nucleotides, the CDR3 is TGTGCCAGCAGTCTACCGGGACTAGCGGAAGGGTACGAGCAGTACTTC.